The 20 T cell receptor beta chains below were found in one sample sequenced in a study of Ad26.COV2.S vaccination and SARS-CoV-2 variants. Method: immunoSEQ multiplex PCR; TCRdb's copy keeps in-frame clones and lacks some. This sample has 360,000 or so clones, with over 75% found just once. Treatment of the sample: around 19 received Ad26.COV2.S at low or high dose, single or two shots; five or six received placebo; per-sample allocation not given. Collection of samples fell on day 63 after the first vaccine or placebo injection. The material was peripheral blood, obtained in a trial of Ad26.COV2.S vaccine versus placebo. All receptors derive from a person between 18 and 59 years old who received the Ad26.COV2.S COVID-19 vaccine or a placebo.

The rearrangement joins TRBV6-5 to TRBJ1-6, with D uncertain. The germline V gene has CDR1 MNHEY and CDR2 SVGAGI. Trimming left V 7 bases short and J 3 bases short, with 7 bases between. The CDR3 loop spans 13 amino acids. This chain's CDR3 is CASIANYNSPLHF. In nucleotides, the CDR3 is TGTGCCAGCATTGCCAACTATAATTCACCCCTCCACTTT.

In regard to this clone: A junction end diverges from the germline sequence, so it may reflect a read error. V and J are TRBV7-7 and TRBJ2-2; 10 bases line up with TRBD2. The CDR3 spans 17 residues. In germline, CDR1 is SSHAT, CDR2 FNYEAQ (reference sequence). The CDR3 spells CASSLAALAGATGELFF. In DNA form, the CDR3 reads TGTGCTAGCAGCTTAGCGGCGCTAGCGGGGGCCACCGGGGAGCTGTTTTTT.

V gene TRBV5-8 combines with J gene TRBJ2-7, with TRBD1 matching 9 bases. Unmatched junction bases numbered 8, after V lost 8 bases and J lost 5 bases. The germline V gene has CDR1 SGHTS and CDR2 YDEGEE. The CDR3 has 13 residues. The CDR3: CASVRDRDDEQYF. Here the CDR3 DNA reads TGTGCCAGTGTCCGGGACAGGGACGACGAGCAGTACTTC.

This rearrangement joins TRBV5-4 to TRBJ2-5; TRBD2 matches at 10 bases. This CDR3 comprises 15 residues. In germline, CDR1 is SGHNT, CDR2 YYREEE (reference sequence). The ends lost 4 bases at V and 3 bases at J; junction bases unmatched: 6. The CDR3 spells CASSRSGGAEETQYF. CDR3 coding DNA: TGTGCCAGCAGCCGAAGCGGGGGGGCCGAAGAGACCCAGTACTTC.

V gene TRBV5-1 combines with J gene TRBJ1-3; D unresolved. Trimming stripped 4 bases from V and 0 bases from J, with 11 bases between. CDR3 length: 15 amino acids. Germline V lookup: CDR1 SGHRS, CDR2 YFSETQ. As DNA, the CDR3 is TGCGCCAGCAGCAGTGGACGGGTCTCTGGAAACACCATATATTTT. Protein sequence: CASSSGRVSGNTIYF.

The chain is built from TRBV7-2 and TRBJ2-1; 7 nucleotides line up with TRBD2. V was pared by 3 bases and J by 1 base, with 3 bases of the junction left unmatched. Germline CDR1 SGHTA, CDR2 FQGNSA. CDR3 length: 15 amino acids. The CDR3 nucleotides read TGTGCCAGCAGCTTCAGCGGGGCTTCCTACAATGAGCAGTTCTTC. It translates to CASSFSGASYNEQFF.

Only a few counts were recorded for this clone. The rearrangement joins TRBV5-8 to TRBJ2-1, with D possibly matching TRBD2 (6 bases). The CDR3 runs 15 residues. Trimming took off 2 bases at V and 0 bases at J, with 9 bases between the two ends. Germline CDR1 reads SGHTS; CDR2 reads YDEGEE. The DNA of the CDR3 is TGTGCCAGCAGCTTTCGGGGGAGCTCCTACAATGAGCAGTTCTTC. This gives the protein CASSFRGSSYNEQFF. The complete variable domain, with remaining parts taken from reference TRBV5-8 and TRBJ2-1, reads EAGVTQSPTHLIKTRGQQATLRCSPISGHTSVYWYQQALGLGLQFLLWYDEGEERNRGNFPPRFSGRQFPNYSSELNVNALELEDSALYLCASSFRGSSYNEQFFGPGTRLTVL.

The chain joins TRBV7-8 to TRBJ1-2; 12 bases map to TRBD1. CDR1 SGHVS and CDR2 FQNEAQ come from the germline V gene. The CDR3 is 17 residues long. Germline trimming cut 7 bases from V and 5 bases from J; bases unmatched to any gene: 14. CDR3 in amino acids: CASKLNPGQGAGYGYTF. In nucleotides, the CDR3 is TGTGCCAGCAAACTAAACCCGGGACAGGGGGCTGGTTATGGCTACACCTTC.

This clone was seen just once. The CDR3: CASSIDPSFDRASTDTQYF. The CDR3 region has the DNA TGTGCCAGTAGTATAGATCCCTCCTTTGACAGAGCTAGCACAGATACGCAGTATTTT. The rearrangement uses TRBV19 and TRBJ2-3; the D gene is possibly TRBD1 (5 bases). Trimming shortened V by 0 bases and J by 0 bases, and 19 bases separated the two germline ends. CDR3 length equals 19 residues. Germline loops: CDR1 LNHDA, CDR2 SQIVND (reference sequence).

The chain links TRBV13 to TRBJ2-6; no definite D call. V was clipped by 0 bases and J by 0 bases, with 6 bases between them. This CDR3 is 16 amino acids long. Germline V gene sequence: CDR1 PRHDT, CDR2 FYEKMQ (reference sequence). CDR3 DNA sequence: TGTGCCAGCAGCTTAGGCCTTACCTCTGGGGCCAACGTCCTGACTTTC. As protein: CASSLGLTSGANVLTF.

This chain joins TRBV6-5 and TRBJ1-2, with 7 bases fitting TRBD1. The V segment lost 2 bases and the J segment 4 bases; nucleotides outside the gene matches: 7. The CDR3 is 15 amino acids. Germline lookup yields CDR1 MNHEY and CDR2 SVGAGI. The CDR3 DNA reads TGTGCCAGCAGTTACCGGACAGGAAGGGGCTATGGCTACACCTTC. This translates into CASSYRTGRGYGYTF.

V usage is TRBV27 and J usage is TRBJ2-1; D is undetermined. CDR1 and CDR2 (germline): MNHEY, SMNVEV (reference sequence). The CDR3 extends over 12 amino acids. V gave up 6 bases and J gave up 3 bases, with 6 bases separating them. The CDR3 loop reads CASSRSYNEQFF. In nucleotides, the CDR3 is TGTGCCAGCAGCCGCAGCTACAATGAGCAGTTCTTC.

CDR3 in DNA: TGTGCCAGCAGCTTACTAGGTCAGCCCCAGCATTTT. This codes for CASSLLGQPQHF. The chain is built from TRBV5-8 and TRBJ1-5; D is undetermined. From germline, CDR1 is SGHTS and CDR2 YDEGEE. This CDR3 region has 12 residues. V was shortened by 2 bases and J by 6 bases, with 6 bases between the two germline ends.

This chain uses TRBV21-1 with TRBJ2-7; TRBD2, the table's D call, lacks a check against the DNA. TRBV21-1 is labeled a pseudogene. The length of the CDR3 is 14 residues. The CDR3 sequence: CASSQRTELCEQYF. In DNA form, the CDR3 reads TGTGCCAGCAGTCAGCGGACGGAACTTTGCGAGCAGTACTTC.

The chain uses TRBV5-4 and TRBJ2-5, with D tentatively TRBD2 (7 bases). V dropped 6 bases and J dropped 4 bases, with 25 bases sitting between them. Germline-derived CDR1 and CDR2 are SGHNT and YYREEE (reference sequence). The CDR3 extends over 17 amino acids. CDR3 amino acids: CASTTQIGGGAGETQYF. CDR3 bases: TGTGCCAGCACCACTCAAATAGGAGGGGGGGCCGGAGAGACCCAGTACTTC.

The V gene is TRBV27, the J gene TRBJ1-2; a weak D match, TRBD1 (6 bases). Germline CDR1 reads MNHEY; CDR2 reads SMNVEV (reference sequence). The V end lost 0 bases, the J end lost 8 bases, and 7 bases lay between the germline ends. This CDR3 contains 12 residues. This chain's CDR3 is CASSLSGGGYTF. CDR3 nucleotides: TGTGCCAGCAGTTTATCGGGGGGCGGCTACACCTTC.

This chain connects TRBV24-1 to TRBJ2-3, with a possible D match to TRBD2 (6 bases). V dropped 5 bases and J dropped 3 bases, with 11 bases sitting between them. The CDR3 has 14 amino acids. In germline, CDR1 is KGHDR, CDR2 SFDVKD. As DNA, the CDR3 is TGTGCCACCAGTGTCGGGGGTGGTACAGATACGCAGTATTTT. This sequence encodes CATSVGGGTDTQYF.

This chain uses TRBV9 with TRBJ1-2; maybe TRBD1 (6 bases). In germline, CDR1 is SGDLS, CDR2 YYNGEE. Trimming cost V 3 bases and J 5 bases, with 17 bases left between them. CDR3 length: 15 residues. CDR3 protein: CASSAPGGGLYGYTF. CDR3 coding DNA: TGTGCCAGCAGCGCGCCTGGGGGGGGCTTGTATGGCTACACCTTC.

The chain combines TRBV20-1 with TRBJ1-4; D is uncertain. The CDR3 is 11 residues long. Deletions cut 0 bases from V and 7 bases from J, with 3 bases between. Germline CDR1 DFQATT, CDR2 SNEGSKA (reference sequence). This chain's CDR3 is CSAREGEKLFF. The CDR3 DNA reads TGCAGTGCTAGAGAGGGTGAAAAACTGTTTTTT.

This chain uses TRBV27 with TRBJ2-7; D is possibly TRBD1 or TRBD2 (6 bases each). V was cut by 2 bases and J by 0 bases, with 23 bases left in between. The germline V gene encodes CDR1 MNHEY and CDR2 SMNVEV (reference sequence). There are 19 residues in the CDR3. CDR3 bases: TGTGCCAGCAGTTTAAGGTCGGGGGCGAGGCTTCCTAACTCCTACGAGCAGTACTTC. It is translated as CASSLRSGARLPNSYEQYF.